The 17 T cell receptor beta chains below come from one sample, sequenced in a study of blood T cell repertoires in COVID-19. The data were produced by immunoSEQ multiplex PCR, yet TCRdb's version contains in-frame clones alone and is incomplete. The sample has approximately 310,000 clones, approximately 85% seen once. Sample: PBMCs or T cells enriched from blood (not recorded which). The receptors were sampled from a man under 40 who had recovered from COVID-19.

This chain connects TRBV4-3 to TRBJ1-4, with no clear D. The CDR3 sequence is 16 residues long. Trimming took 1 base from V and 7 from J, leaving 16 bases between them. The germline gives CDR1 LGHNA, CDR2 YSLEER. Here the CDR3 DNA reads TGCGCCAGCAGCCAAGTATATCTTCGTGGCGGTGAAAAACTGTTTTTT. This gives the protein CASSQVYLRGGEKLFF.

V gene TRBV7-2 combines with J gene TRBJ2-4, with TRBD2 matching over 9 bases. V shed 1 base and J 0 bases; nucleotides not matched to a gene: 7. CDR1 and CDR2 from the germline V gene are SGHTA and FQGNSA. There are 18 residues in the CDR3. The CDR3, as DNA: TGTGCCAGCAGCTTAGGGTGGAAGCGGGGGGTAGCCAAAAACATTCAGTACTTC. Protein product: CASSLGWKRGVAKNIQYF.

The V gene is TRBV18, the J gene TRBJ2-5; perhaps TRBD2 as D (6 bases). CDR1 is KGHSH, CDR2 LQKENI, per germline. The CDR3 runs to 13 residues. Trimming removed 3 bases at V and 4 bases at J, with 9 bases between. This chain's CDR3 is CASSPGLGETQYF. CDR3 DNA: TGTGCCAGCTCACCGGGACTCGGAGAGACCCAGTACTTC.

This chain connects TRBV5-6 to TRBJ1-1, with D maybe TRBD1 (5 bases). V dropped 2 bases and J dropped 7 bases, with 9 bases sitting between them. The V gene's germline CDR1 is SGHDT and CDR2 YYEEEE. The CDR3 is 12 amino acids. The chain's CDR3 is CASSLPQGEAFF. In DNA, the CDR3 is TGTGCCAGCAGCTTACCCCAGGGTGAAGCTTTCTTT. Full variable domain (rest looked up from reference TRBV5-6 and TRBJ1-1): DAGVTQSPTHLIKTRGQQVTLRCSPKSGHDTVSWYQQALGQGPQFIFQYYEEEERQRGNFPDRFSGHQFPNYSSELNVNALLLGDSALYLCASSLPQGEAFFGQGTRLTVV.

CDR3: CASSGSGTGSEKLFF. The CDR3 bases are TGTGCCAGCAGCGGAAGCGGGACAGGGAGTGAAAAACTGTTTTTT. V gene TRBV9 combines with J gene TRBJ1-4, with 9 bases identical to TRBD1. The CDR3 has 15 residues. The trim removed 3 bases at V and 7 bases at J, leaving 7 bases unmatched. Germline V gene sequence: CDR1 SGDLS, CDR2 YYNGEE.

The CDR3 region has the DNA TGTGCCAGCAGCTATAATCAGGGAAAAAATGGCTACACCTTC. Its translation: CASSYNQGKNGYTF. This sequence joins TRBV3-1 (or the pseudogene TRBV3-2) and TRBJ1-2, with D perhaps matching TRBD1 (5 bases). The CDR3 is 14 residues long. Trimming shortened V by 5 bases and J by 6 bases, and 16 bases separated the two germline ends. CDR1 LGHDT and CDR2 YNNKEL come from the germline V gene (reference sequence).

The rearrangement joins TRBV25-1 to TRBJ2-3; possibly TRBD2 for D (6 bases). Germline V gene lookup returns CDR1 MGHDK and CDR2 SYGVNS. V was cut by 7 bases and J by 4 bases, with 15 bases left in between. The CDR3 sequence is 14 residues long. CDR3 protein: CASIGAGLSDTQYF. In nucleotides, the CDR3 is TGTGCCAGCATTGGCGCGGGACTCTCAGATACGCAGTATTTT.

CDR3 amino acids: CASSAETGAPRSNTEAFF. As DNA, the CDR3 is TGTGCCAGCAGCGCGGAAACAGGGGCACCACGATCGAACACTGAAGCTTTCTTT. V and J are TRBV5-5 and TRBJ1-1, with TRBD1 matching 7 bases. The V gene's germline CDR1 is SGHKS and CDR2 YYEKEE (reference sequence). This CDR3 comprises 18 residues. V trimming: 4 bases; J trimming: 1 base; junction bases outside the gene matches: 16.

The rearrangement joins TRBV6-2 or TRBV6-3 to TRBJ2-2, with no clear D. The CDR3 sequence is 13 residues long. Between the trimmed V and J ends, which lost 5 bases and 4 bases, there was a span of 8 bases. The germline V gene has CDR1 MNHEY and CDR2 SVGEGT. The CDR3 loop reads CASSDTITGELFF. In DNA, the CDR3 is TGTGCCAGCAGTGACACGATCACCGGGGAGCTGTTTTTT.

The V gene is TRBV5-5, the J gene TRBJ2-2; a possible D gene is TRBD1 (7 bases). Germline V CDR1 and CDR2: SGHKS, YYEKEE (reference sequence). The V gene lost 0 bases and the J gene lost 7 bases, with 16 bases spanning the gap. The CDR3 totals 16 residues. This chain's CDR3 is CASSLEGRRGLGELFF. CDR3 coding DNA: TGTGCCAGCAGCTTGGAGGGACGGAGGGGGCTCGGGGAGCTGTTTTTT.

This clone was counted once. This chain links TRBV18 with TRBJ1-6; TRBD1 might be the D (5 bases). Trimming cost V 4 bases and J 8 bases, with 15 bases left between them. The germline CDR1 and CDR2 sequences are KGHSH and LQKENI. The CDR3 loop spans 15 amino acids. CDR3 amino acids: CASSQDIHVYSPLHF. DNA for the CDR3: TGTGCCAGCTCACAGGACATCCATGTTTATTCACCCCTCCACTTT.

The chain's CDR3 is CASSFYSGNTIYF. Here the CDR3 DNA reads TGTGCCAGCAGCTTCTACTCTGGAAACACCATATATTTT. The chain links TRBV7-2 to TRBJ1-3; D gene unclear. V lost 3 bases to trimming and J lost 0 bases, with 3 bases between them. The CDR3 is 13 amino acids. From germline, CDR1 is SGHTA and CDR2 FQGNSA.

V gene TRBV6-2 or TRBV6-3 combines with J gene TRBJ2-7; 8 nucleotides align to TRBD2. The CDR3 runs to 17 residues. J gave up 4 bases and V 6 bases, and 17 bases lay outside the gene matches. CDR1 is MNHEY and CDR2 is SVGEGT in the germline V gene. CDR3 loop: CASSRPLLRLARYEQYF. The CDR3 DNA reads TGTGCCAGCAGCCGCCCCCTCTTAAGACTAGCGCGTTACGAGCAGTACTTC.

This clone was picked up one time. The rearrangement joins TRBV30 to TRBJ2-7, with 7 bases identical to TRBD2. J was trimmed by 3 bases and V by 7 bases; bases with no gene match: 9. Germline CDR1 reads GTSNPN; CDR2 reads SVGIG (reference sequence). The CDR3 has 13 amino acids. CDR3 protein: CALGGREGYEQYF. In nucleotides, the CDR3 is TGTGCCTTGGGAGGGCGCGAGGGCTACGAGCAGTACTTC.

The chain links TRBV5-1 to TRBJ1-6; TRBD1 matches 7 bases. The length of the CDR3 is 14 residues. Trimming took 0 bases from V and 7 from J; bases not matched to a gene: 1. In germline, CDR1 is SGHRS, CDR2 YFSETQ. This chain's CDR3 is CASSLEGANSPLHF. The CDR3 DNA is TGCGCCAGCAGCTTGGAGGGGGCGAATTCACCCCTCCACTTT.

The gene calls are TRBV30 and TRBJ2-4, with 8 bases fitting TRBD1. CDR3 length: 13 residues. Trimming at V came to 1 base and at J to 6 bases, leaving 2 bases not matched to a gene. CDR1 is GTSNPN and CDR2 is SVGIG in the germline V gene (reference sequence). CDR3 in DNA: TGTGCCTGGAGTGACCAGGGGGCAAACATTCAGTACTTC. Translating it yields CAWSDQGANIQYF. Full variable domain (rest looked up from reference TRBV30 and TRBJ2-4): SQTIHQWPATLVQPVGSPLSLECTVEGTSNPNLYWYRQAAGRGLQLLFYSVGIGQISSEVPQNLSASRPQDRQFILSSKKLLLSDSGFYLCAWSDQGANIQYFGAGTRLSVL.

This chain links TRBV5-4 with TRBJ2-7, with D uncertain. Trimming took 2 bases from V and 3 from J, leaving 3 bases between them. The CDR3 has 11 residues. Looked up from germline, CDR1 is SGHNT and CDR2 is YYREEE (reference sequence). The CDR3 region is CASSFNYEQYF. CDR3 in DNA: TGTGCCAGCAGCTTTAACTACGAGCAGTACTTC.